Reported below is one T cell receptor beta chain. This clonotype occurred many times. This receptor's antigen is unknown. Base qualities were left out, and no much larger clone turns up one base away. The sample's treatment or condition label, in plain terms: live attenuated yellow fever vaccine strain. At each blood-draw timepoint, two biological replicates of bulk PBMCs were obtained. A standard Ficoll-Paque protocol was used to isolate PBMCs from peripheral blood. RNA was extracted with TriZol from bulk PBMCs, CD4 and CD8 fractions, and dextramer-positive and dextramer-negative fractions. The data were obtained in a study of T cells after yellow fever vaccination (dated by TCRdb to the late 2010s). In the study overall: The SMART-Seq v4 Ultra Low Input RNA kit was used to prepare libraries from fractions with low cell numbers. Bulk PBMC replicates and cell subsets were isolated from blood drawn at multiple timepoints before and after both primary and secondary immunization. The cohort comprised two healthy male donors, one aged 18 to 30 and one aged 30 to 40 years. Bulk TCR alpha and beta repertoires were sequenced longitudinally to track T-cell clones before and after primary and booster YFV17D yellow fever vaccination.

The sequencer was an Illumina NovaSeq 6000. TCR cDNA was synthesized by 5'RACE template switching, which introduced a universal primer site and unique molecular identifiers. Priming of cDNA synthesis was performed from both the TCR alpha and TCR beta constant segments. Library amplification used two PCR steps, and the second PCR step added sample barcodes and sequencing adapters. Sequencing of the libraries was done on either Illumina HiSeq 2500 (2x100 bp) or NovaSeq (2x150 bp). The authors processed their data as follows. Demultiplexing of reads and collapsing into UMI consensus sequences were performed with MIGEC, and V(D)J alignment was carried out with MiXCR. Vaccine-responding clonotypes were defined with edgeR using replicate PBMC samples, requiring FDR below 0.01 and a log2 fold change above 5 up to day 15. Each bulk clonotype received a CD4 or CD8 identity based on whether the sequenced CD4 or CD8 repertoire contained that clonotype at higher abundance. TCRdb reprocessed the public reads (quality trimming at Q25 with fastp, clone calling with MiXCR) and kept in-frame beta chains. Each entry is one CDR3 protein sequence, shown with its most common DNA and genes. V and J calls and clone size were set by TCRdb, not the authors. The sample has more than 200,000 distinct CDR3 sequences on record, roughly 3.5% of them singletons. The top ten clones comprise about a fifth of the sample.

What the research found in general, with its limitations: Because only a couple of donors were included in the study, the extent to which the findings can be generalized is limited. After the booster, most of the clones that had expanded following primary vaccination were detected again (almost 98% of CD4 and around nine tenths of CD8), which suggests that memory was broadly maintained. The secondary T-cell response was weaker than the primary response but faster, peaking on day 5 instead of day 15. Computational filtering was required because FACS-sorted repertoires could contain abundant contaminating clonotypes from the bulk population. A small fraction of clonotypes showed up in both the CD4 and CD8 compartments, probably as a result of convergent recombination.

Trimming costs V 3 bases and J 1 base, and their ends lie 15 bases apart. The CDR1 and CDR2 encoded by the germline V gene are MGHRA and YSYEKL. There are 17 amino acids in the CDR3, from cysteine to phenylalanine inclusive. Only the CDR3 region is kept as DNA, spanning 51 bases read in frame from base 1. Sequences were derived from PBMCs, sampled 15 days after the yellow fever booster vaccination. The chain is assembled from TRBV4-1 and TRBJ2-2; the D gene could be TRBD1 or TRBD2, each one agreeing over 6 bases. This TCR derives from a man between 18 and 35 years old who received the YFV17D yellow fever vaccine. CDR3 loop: CASSHPRGRKNTGELFF. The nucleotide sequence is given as TGCGCCAGCAGCCACCCCCGGGGGCGGAAGAACACCGGGGAGCTGTTTTTT.